The 20 T cell receptor beta chains listed next were all sequenced from one sample in a study of T-cell reconstitution after alpha-beta-depleted transplantation in children. Unique molecular identifiers were incorporated during preparation of the TCRbeta library. Each CDR3 protein gets one entry after TCRdb re-called the PCR reads with MiXCR. This table holds roughly 300,000 distinct CDR3 sequences, around a tenth found once. The sample here was PBMCs from the stem cell graft donor, taken from the stem cell graft. The origin of the receptors is a human donor who donated a stem cell graft to a child with acute lymphoblastic leukemia.

This clonotype was seen only a few times. V and J are TRBV12-3 or TRBV12-4 and TRBJ1-5; possibly TRBD1 for D (6 bases). This CDR3 is built from 14 residues. The V and J ends lost 8 bases and 7 bases respectively, with 18 bases between them. The CDR3 DNA reads TGTGCCAGCCAGCTCACAGGGAGAGGACAGCCCCAGCATTTT. Its translation: CASQLTGRGQPQHF.

This chain joins TRBV19 and TRBJ1-1; D is undetermined. This CDR3 is built from 14 residues. CDR1 LNHDA and CDR2 SQIVND come from the germline V gene (reference sequence). The V end lost 4 bases, the J end lost 1 base, and 10 bases lay between the germline ends. The CDR3 nucleotides are TGTGCCAGTAGTACCCCGAACTCGAACACTGAAGCTTTCTTT. This translates into CASSTPNSNTEAFF.

The chain is built from TRBV7-9 and TRBJ1-2, with 9 positions matching TRBD1. This CDR3 is 14 amino acids long. Germline CDR1 is SEHNR and CDR2 is FQNEAQ (reference sequence). Unmatched junction bases numbered 8, after V lost 6 bases and J lost 6 bases. CDR3 in amino acids: CASRTAGTGNGYTF. The CDR3 DNA reads TGTGCCAGCAGAACCGCCGGGACAGGGAATGGCTACACCTTC.

This clonotype was seen a handful of times. This chain connects TRBV20-1 to TRBJ2-7; TRBD1 agrees at 9 bases. Germline values: CDR1 DFQATT, CDR2 SNEGSKA (reference sequence). V was pared by 4 bases and J by 7 bases, with 5 bases of the junction left unmatched. This CDR3 has 12 residues. CDR3 loop: CSAIQGAREQYF. The CDR3 DNA reads as TGCAGTGCTATACAGGGGGCGAGGGAGCAGTACTTC.

This clonotype has only a few counts. The rearrangement uses TRBV7-6 and TRBJ2-7, with D unresolved. V was cut by 1 base and J by 5 bases, with 12 bases left in between. The CDR3 is 14 amino acids. Germline V gene data show CDR1 as SGHVS and CDR2 as FNYEAQ. The CDR3 region is CASSLEGLGNEQYF. CDR3 nucleotide sequence: TGTGCCAGCAGCTTAGAAGGTTTAGGGAACGAGCAGTACTTC.

The sample holds a few counts of this clonotype. This sequence joins TRBV11-1 and TRBJ1-2; 9 nucleotides line up with TRBD1. Germline loops: CDR1 SGHAT, CDR2 FQDESV (reference sequence). The CDR3 sequence is 19 residues long. V shed 5 bases, J shed 0 bases, and the junction held 16 bases outside the gene matches. CDR3 protein: CASSAGQGRWLRANYGYTF. The CDR3 DNA sequence: TGTGCCAGCAGCGCGGGACAGGGAAGATGGTTGAGAGCTAACTATGGCTACACCTTC.

This clonotype was seen a handful of times. The rearrangement links TRBV4-1 to TRBJ1-5; D perhaps matches TRBD1 (6 bases). Trimming left V 1 base short and J 4 bases short, with 17 bases between. Looked up from germline, CDR1 is MGHRA and CDR2 is YSYEKL. CDR3 length: 17 amino acids. CDR3 DNA sequence: TGCGCCAGCAGCCAAGGTGGGGGGGGCGCATTAAATCAGCCCCAGCATTTT. Its protein is CASSQGGGGALNQPQHF.

In this sample, this clonotype turned up many times. The V call is TRBV6-2 or TRBV6-3, the J call TRBJ2-4, with D tentatively TRBD1 (6 bases). The CDR3 has 14 residues. V dropped 1 base and J dropped 8 bases, with 12 bases sitting between them. Per the germline V gene, CDR1 is MNHEY and CDR2 is SVGEGT. The DNA of the CDR3 is TGTGCCAGCAGTTACTTGGGGGCGGCACACATTCAGTACTTC. Amino acid sequence: CASSYLGAAHIQYF.

The V gene is TRBV5-6, the J gene TRBJ2-7; D is perhaps TRBD1 (6 bases). Germline loops: CDR1 SGHDT, CDR2 YYEEEE. The CDR3 sequence is 15 residues long. Trimming removed 2 bases from V and 2 bases from J, with 14 bases in between. In DNA, the CDR3 is TGTGCCAGCAGCTTTCGGACAGCGAAGGCCTACGAGCAGTACTTC. Translated: CASSFRTAKAYEQYF. Together with reference TRBV5-6 and TRBJ2-7, the CDR3 gives the full variable domain: DAGVTQSPTHLIKTRGQQVTLRCSPKSGHDTVSWYQQALGQGPQFIFQYYEEEERQRGNFPDRFSGHQFPNYSSELNVNALLLGDSALYLCASSFRTAKAYEQYFGPGTRLTVT.

V gene TRBV4-1 combines with J gene TRBJ1-2; D call uncertain. Germline CDR1 and CDR2: MGHRA and YSYEKL. The CDR3 contains 16 residues. V was cut by 1 base and J by 2 bases, with 14 bases left in between. The CDR3 is CASSQVGGSGNYGYTF. The CDR3 DNA reads as TGCGCCAGCAGCCAAGTTGGAGGGTCTGGGAACTATGGCTACACCTTC.

This clonotype was seen a handful of times. The V call is TRBV20-1, the J call TRBJ2-7; the match to TRBD2 covers 13 bases. The CDR3 contains 19 residues. CDR1 and CDR2 from the germline V gene are DFQATT and SNEGSKA (reference sequence). Germline trimming cut 1 base from V and 3 bases from J; bases unmatched to any gene: 15. The CDR3 DNA is TGCAGTGCTAGAGCCTCGATTGGACTAGCGGGAGTGGGGTACTACGAGCAGTACTTC. Protein sequence: CSARASIGLAGVGYYEQYF.

The CDR3 is CASSSRRGTGELFF. CDR3 bases: TGTGCCAGCAGTTCTCGACGGGGAACCGGGGAGCTGTTTTTT. The chain combines TRBV28 with TRBJ2-2; D might be TRBD2 (5 bases). Germline V gene data show CDR1 as MDHEN and CDR2 as SYDVKM. This CDR3 has 14 residues. Deletions cut 4 bases from V and 5 bases from J, with 11 bases between.

The sample holds a few counts of this clonotype. The junction differs from germline at one of its ends, possibly a read error. The J gene is TRBJ2-3, the V gene TRBV7-3; 11 positions agree with TRBD2. Germline-derived CDR1 and CDR2 are SGHTA and FQGTGA. The CDR3 totals 15 residues. The CDR3 region has the DNA TGTGCCAGCAGCCTAACTAGCGGGAGCGGAGATACGCAGTATTTT. It yields the protein CASSLTSGSGDTQYF. Full variable domain (outside the CDR3, taken from reference TRBV7-3 and TRBJ2-3): GAGVSQTPSNKVTEKGKYVELRCDPISGHTALYWYRQSLGQGPEFLIYFQGTGAADDSGLPNDRFFAVRPEGSVSTLKIQRTERGDSAVYLCASSLTSGSGDTQYFGPGTRLTVL.

There are many counts of this clonotype. The gene calls are TRBV5-1 and TRBJ1-1, with D maybe TRBD1 (5 bases). Trimming removed 4 bases at V and 2 bases at J, with 6 bases between. The CDR3 totals 12 residues. CDR1 and CDR2 from the germline V gene are SGHRS and YFSETQ. The CDR3 sequence is CASSRDNTEAFF. For the CDR3, the DNA is TGCGCCAGCAGCCGGGACAACACTGAAGCTTTCTTT.

The genes are TRBV5-6 and TRBJ2-7, with D uncertain. Germline CDR1 SGHDT, CDR2 YYEEEE. The length of the CDR3 is 14 residues. The germline V and J ends were trimmed by 2 bases and 2 bases, with 11 bases remaining between them. DNA for the CDR3: TGTGCCAGCAGCTTTGCGGCCCCCACCTACGAGCAGTACTTC. As protein: CASSFAAPTYEQYF. Looking up the rest from reference TRBV5-6 and TRBJ2-7 gives the full variable domain: DAGVTQSPTHLIKTRGQQVTLRCSPKSGHDTVSWYQQALGQGPQFIFQYYEEEERQRGNFPDRFSGHQFPNYSSELNVNALLLGDSALYLCASSFAAPTYEQYFGPGTRLTVT.

This clonotype was observed a handful of times. The chain has TRBV7-2 and TRBJ2-1; D unresolved. This CDR3 is 13 amino acids long. Germline-derived CDR1 and CDR2 are SGHTA and FQGNSA. V shed 4 bases and J shed 7 bases, with 11 bases lying between them. The CDR3: CASSSSGGNEQFF. DNA of the CDR3: TGTGCCAGCAGCTCCTCCGGTGGAAATGAGCAGTTCTTC.

CDR3 residues: CAISRPTSGIADTQYF. CDR3 in DNA: TGTGCCATCAGCCGTCCGACTAGCGGGATTGCAGATACGCAGTATTTT. The V gene is TRBV10-3, the J gene TRBJ2-3; 11 bases match TRBD2. The CDR3 loop spans 16 amino acids. With 6 bases clipped from V and 4 bases from J, the junction kept 9 bases outside the gene matches. In germline, CDR1 is ENHRY, CDR2 SYGVKD.

The chain employs TRBV11-1 and TRBJ2-7; 7 nucleotides line up with TRBD2. CDR3 length: 18 amino acids. Germline trimming cut 5 bases from V and 4 bases from J; bases unmatched to any gene: 20. The germline V gene has CDR1 SGHAT and CDR2 FQDESV (reference sequence). The CDR3 is CASSRSRTRSEAGYEQYF. CDR3 DNA: TGTGCCAGCAGCCGTAGTAGGACCCGTTCAGAAGCGGGATACGAGCAGTACTTC.

A few counts support this clonotype. The chain links TRBV4-3 to TRBJ2-7; D is tentatively TRBD1 or TRBD2 (5 bases each). V shed 4 bases and J shed 2 bases, with 15 bases lying between them. The CDR3 runs 15 residues. From germline, CDR1 is LGHNA and CDR2 YSLEER. For the CDR3, the DNA is TGCGCCAGCAGCCCCGGGACGAAGACCGCCTACGAGCAGTACTTC. It is translated as CASSPGTKTAYEQYF.

There are many counts of this clonotype. The V call is TRBV5-5, the J call TRBJ1-5; TRBD1 aligns across 8 bases. This CDR3 spans 16 amino acids. V trimming: 4 bases; J trimming: 3 bases; junction bases outside the gene matches: 9. Looked up from germline, CDR1 is SGHKS and CDR2 is YYEKEE (reference sequence). CDR3 DNA: TGTGCCAGCAGCCCCGCCCGGGACAGGCCCAATCAGCCCCAGCATTTT. Encoded protein: CASSPARDRPNQPQHF.